Presented here are 2 T cell receptor beta chains from one specimen sequenced in a study of blood T cell repertoires in COVID-19. Sequenced by immunoSEQ multiplex PCR; TCRdb stores in-frame clones only, minus some. This table has 650,000 to 800,000 clones, 75% to 90% appearing once. The sequenced sample consisted of peripheral blood. The origin of the receptors is a woman younger than 35 with acute or convalescent COVID-19.

The J gene is TRBJ1-5, the V gene TRBV25-1; 7 bases are shared with TRBD1. The CDR3 is 15 amino acids. V dropped 8 bases and J dropped 7; count of bases not matched to a gene: 14. Looked up from germline, CDR1 is MGHDK and CDR2 is SYGVNS. The CDR3: CASRTFDRVGQPQHF. In DNA form, the CDR3 reads TGTGCCAGCCGCACCTTCGACAGGGTAGGGCAGCCCCAGCATTTT.

The chain couples TRBV24-1 to TRBJ1-2; TRBD1 aligns across 8 bases. Germline CDR1 reads KGHDR; CDR2 reads SFDVKD. Trimming took 3 bases from V and 4 from J; bases not matched to a gene: 3. This CDR3 has 14 amino acids. Here the CDR3 reads CATSDGTGVYGYTF. DNA of the CDR3: TGTGCCACCAGTGATGGGACAGGCGTCTATGGCTACACCTTC.